This T cell receptor beta chain was observed in a study of OX40 agonist ivuxolimab in advanced cancers. Study information: Ivuxolimab, an antibody acting as an agonist of OX40 (CD134), was used to treat patients. Partial responses occurred in three patients (one hepatocellular carcinoma, two cutaneous melanoma).

Assay used: immunoSEQ multiplex PCR; TCRdb lists only in-frame clones, some missing. The sample contains roughly 35,000 clones, less than 90% of which appear only once. Only one count was recorded for this clone. CDR1 is LNHDA and CDR2 is SQIVND in the germline V gene (reference sequence). The V end was cut by 5 bases, the J end by 1 base, with 18 bases between. The CDR3 is 17 residues long. The input for sequencing was CD4+ or CD8+ T cells sorted from blood, taken in a trial of the OX40 agonist ivuxolimab. J is TRBJ1-3 and V is TRBV19; possible D gene TRBD1, 6 bases. The clonotype was recovered from an adult with an advanced solid tumor such as melanoma, head and neck, liver or kidney cancer. In nucleotides, the CDR3 is TGTGCCAGTAGTTGGCCAGGGGAAGCGCGGTCTGGAAACACCATATATTTT. Its protein is CASSWPGEARSGNTIYF.